Presented here are 11 T cell receptor beta chains from one specimen sequenced in a study of cytomegalovirus exposure and HLA in healthy donors. The PCR made use of 60 Vbeta and 13 Jbeta primers. Libraries were prepared by immunoSEQ multiplex PCR; TCRdb keeps only in-frame clonotypes and omits some of them. The sample has approximately 200,000 clones, roughly four fifths seen once. Sequenced: PBMCs. All receptors derive from a woman between 18 and 29 years old in good health and CMV-seropositive.

The chain is built from TRBV27 and TRBJ1-6; tentative D call: TRBD1 (6 bases). Germline values: CDR1 MNHEY, CDR2 SMNVEV (reference sequence). The CDR3 is 14 residues long. Trimming took off 6 bases at V and 10 bases at J, with 16 bases between the two ends. The DNA of the CDR3 is TGTGCCAGCAGACCAACCACAGGGAACTCACCCCTCCACTTT. Protein sequence: CASRPTTGNSPLHF.

The CDR3 protein is CASSQDGGTDEANYGYTF. The DNA for the CDR3 is TGCGCCAGCAGCCAAGATGGAGGGACAGATGAAGCTAACTATGGCTACACCTTC. The chain uses TRBV4-1 and TRBJ1-2; TRBD1 matches 7 bases. Germline V gene sequence: CDR1 MGHRA, CDR2 YSYEKL. The CDR3 contains 18 residues. V lost 0 bases, J lost 0 bases, and 10 bases stayed unmatched.

This clone was seen a few times. The gene calls are TRBV6-6 and TRBJ2-3, with 12 bases fitting TRBD1. The CDR3 runs 16 residues. V shed 5 bases, J shed 2 bases, and the junction held 5 bases outside the gene matches. Germline CDR1 reads MNHNY; CDR2 reads SVGAGI (reference sequence). The CDR3 loop reads CASSQRGQGATDTQYF. The CDR3 nucleotides read TGTGCCAGCAGTCAGAGGGGACAGGGGGCCACAGATACGCAGTATTTT.

The chain couples TRBV6-5 to TRBJ2-2; D is possibly TRBD2 (5 bases). Trimming removed 6 bases from V and 5 bases from J, with 16 bases in between. The CDR3 covers 15 residues. Germline V gene sequence: CDR1 MNHEY, CDR2 SVGAGI. The CDR3 loop reads CASRGGRGETGELFF. CDR3 nucleotide sequence: TGTGCCAGCAGAGGCGGCCGGGGTGAGACCGGGGAGCTGTTTTTT.

The V and J genes are TRBV9 and TRBJ1-3; D is undetermined. CDR1 is SGDLS, CDR2 YYNGEE, per germline. CDR3 length: 15 residues. V was cut by 0 bases and J by 2 bases, with 9 bases left in between. The CDR3 sequence: CASSVGGYAGNTIYF. As DNA, the CDR3 is TGTGCCAGCAGCGTAGGAGGTTATGCTGGAAACACCATATATTTT.

The V and J genes are TRBV11-2 and TRBJ1-6; unclear D gene. CDR1 is SGHAT and CDR2 is FQNNGV in the germline V gene. The CDR3 loop spans 14 amino acids. Trimming removed 5 bases from V and 6 bases from J, with 11 bases in between. This CDR3 reads CASSPFSGNSPLHF. CDR3 coding DNA: TGTGCCAGCAGCCCCTTTTCCGGTAATTCACCCCTCCACTTT. Based on the CDR3 plus reference TRBV11-2 and TRBJ1-6, the full variable domain is EAGVAQSPRYKIIEKRQSVAFWCNPISGHATLYWYQQILGQGPKLLIQFQNNGVVDDSQLPKDRFSAERLKGVDSTLKIQPAKLEDSAVYLCASSPFSGNSPLHFGNGTRLTVT.

Only a few counts were recorded for this clone. The rearrangement uses TRBV9 and TRBJ1-5; 7 bases are a match to TRBD1. Germline V gene lookup returns CDR1 SGDLS and CDR2 YYNGEE. J lost 1 base, V lost 3 bases, and 4 bases had no gene match. The CDR3 length is 15 residues. The CDR3 protein is CASSEGGLSNQPQHF. CDR3 DNA sequence: TGTGCCAGCAGCGAAGGGGGCCTAAGCAATCAGCCCCAGCATTTT.

The chain joins TRBV2 to TRBJ2-7; weak D call: TRBD1 (5 bases). Per germline, CDR1 SNHLY and CDR2 FYNNEI. The V and J ends lost 3 bases and 3 bases respectively, with 15 bases between them. The CDR3 is 15 residues long. The CDR3 DNA follows: TGTGCCAGCAGTGAGAGAAGGGGTATAAGCTACGAGCAGTACTTC. It yields the protein CASSERRGISYEQYF.

This clone appeared once. The chain combines TRBV5-3 with TRBJ2-2, with TRBD1 identical over 9 bases. TRBV5-3 is filed as an ORF, its function uncertain. V gave up 2 bases and J gave up 4 bases; unmatched junction bases: 12. The CDR3 sequence is 18 residues long. The chain's CDR3 is CARSLKDRDREFTGELFF. The CDR3 DNA reads as TGTGCCAGAAGCTTAAAGGACCGGGACAGGGAATTCACCGGGGAGCTGTTTTTT.

The rearrangement joins TRBV2 to TRBJ1-5; D might be TRBD1 (5 bases). The length of the CDR3 is 14 residues. Germline V gene lookup returns CDR1 SNHLY and CDR2 FYNNEI. The ends were cut back, 3 bases at V and 8 bases at J, with 14 bases in the middle. The CDR3 DNA sequence: TGTGCCAGCAGTGATAAGTCAGGGATCAAGCCCCAGCATTTT. Amino acids: CASSDKSGIKPQHF.

This chain uses TRBV7-9 with TRBJ2-1; D unresolved. The CDR3 totals 12 residues. Deletions cut 4 bases from V and 3 bases from J, with 4 bases between. CDR1 is SEHNR and CDR2 is FQNEAQ in the germline V gene (reference sequence). This CDR3 is CASSSGYNEQFF. In DNA, the CDR3 is TGTGCCAGCAGCTCCGGCTACAATGAGCAGTTCTTC.